Sequencing of this T cell receptor beta chain was carried out in a study of blood T cell repertoires in COVID-19. Study-level background: Samples of COVID-19 (acute and convalescent) were obtained from the United States, Italy and Spain.

Looked up from germline, CDR1 is SEHNR and CDR2 is FQNEAQ (reference sequence). Unmatched junction bases numbered 12, after V lost 3 bases and J lost 2 bases. This CDR3 has 17 residues. The study drew participants aged about 18 to 89 years from under 30 US areas. This clone was found once. TCRdb's table, derived via immunoSEQ multiplex PCR, lists solely in-frame clones and lacks some. This table holds under 300,000 clones, roughly 86% found once. This chain uses TRBV7-9 with TRBJ2-7, with TRBD2 matching 8 bases. Source material: PBMCs or T cells enriched from blood (not recorded which). This receptor was obtained from an older woman who had recovered from COVID-19. CDR3 DNA: TGTGCCAGCAGCTTCTCTAGTTCGGGGGGGTCGACCTACGAGCAGTACTTC. Translation: CASSFSSSGGSTYEQYF.